Listed here is a single T cell receptor beta chain. Antigen: not known. The germline gives CDR1 MNHNY, CDR2 SVGAGI (reference sequence). The CDR3 has 15 amino acids. The study recruited healthy Caucasian donors from Russia who were aged about 6 to 90. Each sample used at least 6 million PBMCs. A second PCR, run for about 7 to 11 cycles, used a sample-barcoded 5' primer plus a J-beta primer mix. Via MiXCR, TCRdb re-called the 5' RACE reads, giving one row per CDR3 protein. The sample lists roughly 1,500,000 distinct CDR3 sequences; roughly 40% were seen once. The sample comes from a study of blood T cells in healthy people across ages. Study outcomes and limitations: TCR beta diversity tracked closely with naive T cell percentage.

Specimen: blood. This clonotype originated in a woman aged 18-35 years in good health. This chain connects TRBV6-6 to TRBJ2-4, with 8 bases matching TRBD2. The J call is doubtful: the DNA matches TRBJ2-5 better. The CDR3 nucleotides read TGTGCCAGCAGTTACTCCGGCGGGAGGCCAGAGACCCAGTACTTC. It codes for CASSYSGGRPETQYF.